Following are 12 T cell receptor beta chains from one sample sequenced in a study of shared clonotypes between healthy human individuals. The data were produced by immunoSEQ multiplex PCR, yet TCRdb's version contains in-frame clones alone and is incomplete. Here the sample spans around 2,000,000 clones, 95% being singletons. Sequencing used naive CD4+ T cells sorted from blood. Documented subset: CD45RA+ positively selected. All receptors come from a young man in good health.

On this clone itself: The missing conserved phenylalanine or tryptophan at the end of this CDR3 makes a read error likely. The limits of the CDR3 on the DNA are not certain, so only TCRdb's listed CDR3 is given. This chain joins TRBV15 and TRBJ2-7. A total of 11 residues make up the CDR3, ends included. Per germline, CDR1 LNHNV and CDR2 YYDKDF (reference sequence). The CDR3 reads CAAMDGGSTQN.

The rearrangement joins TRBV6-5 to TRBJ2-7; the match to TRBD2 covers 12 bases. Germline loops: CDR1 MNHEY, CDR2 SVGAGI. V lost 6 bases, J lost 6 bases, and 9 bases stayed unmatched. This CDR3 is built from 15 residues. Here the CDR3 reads CASRPLAGGRSEQYF. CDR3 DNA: TGTGCCAGCAGACCACTAGCGGGAGGTCGTAGCGAGCAGTACTTC.

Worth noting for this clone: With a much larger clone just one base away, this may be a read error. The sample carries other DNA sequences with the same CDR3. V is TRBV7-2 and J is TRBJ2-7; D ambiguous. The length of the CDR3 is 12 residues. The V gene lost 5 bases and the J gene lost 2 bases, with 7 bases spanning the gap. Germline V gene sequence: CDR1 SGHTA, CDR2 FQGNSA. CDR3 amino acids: CASSPGPYEQYF. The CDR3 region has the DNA TGTGCCAGCAGCCCCGGCCCCTACGAGCAGTACTTC.

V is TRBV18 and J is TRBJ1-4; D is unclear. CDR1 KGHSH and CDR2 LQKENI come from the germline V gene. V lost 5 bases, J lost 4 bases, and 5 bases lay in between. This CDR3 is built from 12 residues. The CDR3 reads CASSSNNEKLFF. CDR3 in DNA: TGTGCCAGCTCATCCAATAATGAAAAACTGTTTTTT.

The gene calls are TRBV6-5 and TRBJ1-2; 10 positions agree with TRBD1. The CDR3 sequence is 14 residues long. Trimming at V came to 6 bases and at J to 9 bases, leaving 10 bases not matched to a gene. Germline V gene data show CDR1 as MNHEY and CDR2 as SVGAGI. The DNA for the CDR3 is TGTGCCAGCAGACCGGGACAGGGGCCCCTCCGCTACACCTTC. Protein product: CASRPGQGPLRYTF.

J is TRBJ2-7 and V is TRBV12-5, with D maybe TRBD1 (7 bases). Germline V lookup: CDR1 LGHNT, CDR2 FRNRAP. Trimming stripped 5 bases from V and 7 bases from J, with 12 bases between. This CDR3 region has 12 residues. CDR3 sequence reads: CASGRQGGEQYF. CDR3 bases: TGTGCTAGTGGTCGACAGGGAGGAGAGCAGTACTTC. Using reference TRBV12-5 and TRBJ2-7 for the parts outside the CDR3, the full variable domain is DARVTQTPRHKVTEMGQEVTMRCQPILGHNTVFWYRQTMMQGLELLAYFRNRAPLDDSGMPKDRFSAEMPDATLATLKIQPSEPRDSAVYFCASGRQGGEQYFGPGTRLTVT.

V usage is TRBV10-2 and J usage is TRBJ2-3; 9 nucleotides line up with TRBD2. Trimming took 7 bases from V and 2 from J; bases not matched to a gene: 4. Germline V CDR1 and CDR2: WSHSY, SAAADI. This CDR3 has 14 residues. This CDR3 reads CASKTSGLTDTQYF. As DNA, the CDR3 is TGCGCCAGCAAAACTAGCGGGCTCACAGATACGCAGTATTTT.

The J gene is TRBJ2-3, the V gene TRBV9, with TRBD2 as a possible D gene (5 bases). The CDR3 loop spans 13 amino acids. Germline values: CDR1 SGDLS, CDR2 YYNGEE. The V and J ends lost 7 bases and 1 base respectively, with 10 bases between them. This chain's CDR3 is CASVSVGTDTQYF. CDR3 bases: TGTGCCAGCGTTAGCGTAGGCACAGATACGCAGTATTTT.

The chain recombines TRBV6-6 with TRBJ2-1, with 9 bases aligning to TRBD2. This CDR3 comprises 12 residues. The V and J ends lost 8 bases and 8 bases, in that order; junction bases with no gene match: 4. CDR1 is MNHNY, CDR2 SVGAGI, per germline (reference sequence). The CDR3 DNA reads TGTGCCAGCCAGCGGGAGGTCGATGAGCAGTTCTTC. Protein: CASQREVDEQFF.

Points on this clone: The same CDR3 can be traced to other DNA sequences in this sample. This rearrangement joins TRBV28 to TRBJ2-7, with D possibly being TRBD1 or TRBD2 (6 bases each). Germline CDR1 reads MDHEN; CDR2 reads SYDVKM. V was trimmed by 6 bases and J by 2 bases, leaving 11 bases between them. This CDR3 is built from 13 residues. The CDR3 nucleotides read TGTGCCAGCAGGGGGGGCGGGGCCTACGAGCAGTACTTC. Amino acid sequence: CASRGGGAYEQYF.

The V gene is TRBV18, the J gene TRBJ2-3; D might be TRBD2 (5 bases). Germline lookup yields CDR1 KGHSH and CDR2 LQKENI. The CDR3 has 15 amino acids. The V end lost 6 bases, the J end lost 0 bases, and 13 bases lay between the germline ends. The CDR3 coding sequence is TGTGCCAGCTCGCCGGACTCCGTTAGCACAGATACGCAGTATTTT. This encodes CASSPDSVSTDTQYF.

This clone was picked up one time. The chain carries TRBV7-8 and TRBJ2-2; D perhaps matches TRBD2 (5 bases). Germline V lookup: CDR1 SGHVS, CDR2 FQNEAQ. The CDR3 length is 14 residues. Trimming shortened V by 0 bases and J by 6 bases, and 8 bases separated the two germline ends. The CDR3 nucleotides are TGTGCCAGCAGCTTAGCCGACTATCCCGGGGAGCTGTTTTTT. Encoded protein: CASSLADYPGELFF.